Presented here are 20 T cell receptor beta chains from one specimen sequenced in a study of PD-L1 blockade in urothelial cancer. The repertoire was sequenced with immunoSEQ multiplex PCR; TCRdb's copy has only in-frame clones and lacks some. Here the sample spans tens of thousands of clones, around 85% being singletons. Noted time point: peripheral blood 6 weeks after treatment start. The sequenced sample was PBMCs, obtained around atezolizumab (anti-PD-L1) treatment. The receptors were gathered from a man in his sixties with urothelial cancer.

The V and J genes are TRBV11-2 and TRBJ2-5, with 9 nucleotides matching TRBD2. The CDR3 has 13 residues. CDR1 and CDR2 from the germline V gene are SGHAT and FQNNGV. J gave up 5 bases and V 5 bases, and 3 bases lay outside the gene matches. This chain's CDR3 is CASSEGLAETQYF. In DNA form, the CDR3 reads TGTGCCAGCAGCGAGGGACTAGCCGAGACCCAGTACTTC.

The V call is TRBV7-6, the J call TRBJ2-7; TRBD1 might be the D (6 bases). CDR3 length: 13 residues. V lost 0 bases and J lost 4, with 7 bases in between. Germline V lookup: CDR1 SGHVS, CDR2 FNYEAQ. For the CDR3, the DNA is TGTGCCAGCAGCTTAGCGCAGGGGTACGAGCAGTACTTC. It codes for CASSLAQGYEQYF.

Written as DNA, the CDR3 is TGTGCCAGCAGCTTAGATCAATTTCAGGGAAATCCCTATAATTCACCCCTCCACTTT. Translated, it gives CASSLDQFQGNPYNSPLHF. The rearrangement uses TRBV11-2 and TRBJ1-6; maybe TRBD1 (5 bases). The V end lost 0 bases, the J end lost 2 bases, and 17 bases lay between the germline ends. The germline V gene encodes CDR1 SGHAT and CDR2 FQNNGV. CDR3 length: 19 residues.

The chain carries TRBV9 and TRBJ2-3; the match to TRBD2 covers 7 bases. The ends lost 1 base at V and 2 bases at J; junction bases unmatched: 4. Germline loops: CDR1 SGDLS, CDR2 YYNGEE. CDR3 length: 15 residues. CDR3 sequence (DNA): TGTGCCAGCAGCGTACGACTAGCCGCCACAGATACGCAGTATTTT. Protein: CASSVRLAATDTQYF.

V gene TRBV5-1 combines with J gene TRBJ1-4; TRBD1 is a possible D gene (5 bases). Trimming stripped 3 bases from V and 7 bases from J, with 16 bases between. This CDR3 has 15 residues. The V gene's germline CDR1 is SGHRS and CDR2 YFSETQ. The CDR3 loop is CASSSGIGTGEKLFF. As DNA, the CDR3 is TGCGCCAGCAGCTCCGGGATAGGGACTGGTGAAAAACTGTTTTTT.

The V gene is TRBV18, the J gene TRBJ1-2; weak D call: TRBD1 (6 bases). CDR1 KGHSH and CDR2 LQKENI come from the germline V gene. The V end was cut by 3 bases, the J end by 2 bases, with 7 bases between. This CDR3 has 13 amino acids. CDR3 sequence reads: CASSPDRNYGYTF. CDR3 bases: TGTGCCAGCTCACCTGACAGGAACTATGGCTACACCTTC.

The CDR3 sequence is CASSYAGDSNYGYTF. The CDR3 region has the DNA TGTGCCAGCAGTTACGCCGGGGACAGTAACTATGGCTACACCTTC. The V and J genes are TRBV6-5 and TRBJ1-2, with TRBD1 matching 7 bases. V gave up 2 bases and J gave up 1 base; unmatched junction bases: 4. CDR3 length: 15 amino acids. Germline V gene lookup returns CDR1 MNHEY and CDR2 SVGAGI.

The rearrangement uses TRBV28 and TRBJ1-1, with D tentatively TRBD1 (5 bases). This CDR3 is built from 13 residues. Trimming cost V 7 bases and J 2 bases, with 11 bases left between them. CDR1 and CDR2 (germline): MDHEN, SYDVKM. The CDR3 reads CASNRQFNTEAFF. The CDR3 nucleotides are TGTGCCAGCAACAGGCAATTCAACACTGAAGCTTTCTTT.

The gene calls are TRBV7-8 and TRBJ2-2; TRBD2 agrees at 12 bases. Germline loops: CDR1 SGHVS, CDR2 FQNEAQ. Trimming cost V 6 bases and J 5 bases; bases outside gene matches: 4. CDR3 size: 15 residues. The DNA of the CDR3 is TGTGCCAGCAGTTGGACTAGCGGGGTTACCGGGGAGCTGTTTTTT. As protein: CASSWTSGVTGELFF.

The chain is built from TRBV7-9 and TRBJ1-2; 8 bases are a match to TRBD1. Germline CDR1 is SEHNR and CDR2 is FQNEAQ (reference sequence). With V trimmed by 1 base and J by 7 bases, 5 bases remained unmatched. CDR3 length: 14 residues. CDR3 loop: CASSLEGTGSGYTF. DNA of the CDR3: TGTGCCAGCAGCTTAGAGGGGACAGGTTCTGGCTACACCTTC.

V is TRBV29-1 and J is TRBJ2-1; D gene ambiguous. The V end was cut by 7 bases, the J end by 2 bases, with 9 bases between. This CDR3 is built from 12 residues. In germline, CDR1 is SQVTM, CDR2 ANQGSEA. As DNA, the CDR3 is TGCAGCGGTCAGTCAGCCTACAATGAGCAGTTCTTC. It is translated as CSGQSAYNEQFF.

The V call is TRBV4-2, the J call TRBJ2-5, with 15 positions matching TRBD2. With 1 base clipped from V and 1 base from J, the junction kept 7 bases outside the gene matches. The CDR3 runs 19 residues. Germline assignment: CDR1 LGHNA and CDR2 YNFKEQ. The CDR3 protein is CASSQVGGLAGGSQETQYF. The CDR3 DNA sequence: TGTGCCAGCAGCCAAGTGGGAGGACTAGCGGGGGGGAGCCAAGAGACCCAGTACTTC.

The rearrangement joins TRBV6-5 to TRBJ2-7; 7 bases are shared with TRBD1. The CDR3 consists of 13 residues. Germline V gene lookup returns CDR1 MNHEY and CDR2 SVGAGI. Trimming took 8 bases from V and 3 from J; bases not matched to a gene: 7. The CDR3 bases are TGTGCCAGCTCGGACGGGACAGACTACGAGCAGTACTTC. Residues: CASSDGTDYEQYF.

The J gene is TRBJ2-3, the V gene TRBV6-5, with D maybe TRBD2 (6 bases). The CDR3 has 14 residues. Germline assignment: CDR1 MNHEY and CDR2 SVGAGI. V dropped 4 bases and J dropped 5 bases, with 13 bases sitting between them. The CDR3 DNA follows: TGTGCCAGCAGTTTCGGGGGTGGGCGAGATACGCAGTATTTT. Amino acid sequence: CASSFGGGRDTQYF.

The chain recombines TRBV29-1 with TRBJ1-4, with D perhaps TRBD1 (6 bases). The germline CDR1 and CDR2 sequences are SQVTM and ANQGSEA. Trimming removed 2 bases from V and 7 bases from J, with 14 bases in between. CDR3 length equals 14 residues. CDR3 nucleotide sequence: TGCAGCGTTGAACTCGGCAGGGGATTTGAAAAACTGTTTTTT. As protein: CSVELGRGFEKLFF. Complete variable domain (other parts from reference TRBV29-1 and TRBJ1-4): SAVISQKPSRDICQRGTSLTIQCQVDSQVTMMFWYRQQPGQSLTLIATANQGSEATYESGFVIDKFPISRPNLTFSTLTVSNMSPEDSSIYLCSVELGRGFEKLFFGSGTQLSVL.

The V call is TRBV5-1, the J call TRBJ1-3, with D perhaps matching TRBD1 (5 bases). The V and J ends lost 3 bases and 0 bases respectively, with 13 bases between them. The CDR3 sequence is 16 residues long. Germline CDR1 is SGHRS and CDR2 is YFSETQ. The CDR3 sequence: CASSSATVNSGNTIYF. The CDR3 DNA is TGCGCCAGCAGCTCCGCGACAGTAAACTCTGGAAACACCATATATTTT.

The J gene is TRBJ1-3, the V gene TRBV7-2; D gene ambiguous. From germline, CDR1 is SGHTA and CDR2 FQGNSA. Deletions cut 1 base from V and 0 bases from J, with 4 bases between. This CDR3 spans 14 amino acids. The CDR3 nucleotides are TGTGCCAGCAGCTTAGACAACTCTGGAAACACCATATATTTT. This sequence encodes CASSLDNSGNTIYF. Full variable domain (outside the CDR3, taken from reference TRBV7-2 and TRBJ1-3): GAGVSQSPSNKVTEKGKDVELRCDPISGHTALYWYRQSLGQGLEFLIYFQGNSAPDKSGLPSDRFSAERTGGSVSTLTIQRTQQEDSAVYLCASSLDNSGNTIYFGEGSWLTVV.

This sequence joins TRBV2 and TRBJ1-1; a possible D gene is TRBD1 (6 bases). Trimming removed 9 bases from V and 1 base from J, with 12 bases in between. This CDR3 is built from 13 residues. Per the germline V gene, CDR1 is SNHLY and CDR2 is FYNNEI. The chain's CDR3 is CASRRTENTEAFF. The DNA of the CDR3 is TGTGCCAGTAGGAGGACAGAGAACACTGAAGCTTTCTTT. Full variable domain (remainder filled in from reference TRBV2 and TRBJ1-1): EPEVTQTPSHQVTQMGQEVILRCVPISNHLYFYWYRQILGQKVEFLVSFYNNEISEKSEIFDDQFSVERPDGSNFTLKIRSTKLEDSAMYFCASRRTENTEAFFGQGTRLTVV.

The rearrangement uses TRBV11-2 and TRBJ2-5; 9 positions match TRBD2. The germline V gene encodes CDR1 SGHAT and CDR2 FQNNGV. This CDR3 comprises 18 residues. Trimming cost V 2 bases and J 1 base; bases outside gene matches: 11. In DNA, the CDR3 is TGTGCCAGCAGCTTAAGCCGAGGAGGACTAGCGATCCAAGAGACCCAGTACTTC. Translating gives CASSLSRGGLAIQETQYF.

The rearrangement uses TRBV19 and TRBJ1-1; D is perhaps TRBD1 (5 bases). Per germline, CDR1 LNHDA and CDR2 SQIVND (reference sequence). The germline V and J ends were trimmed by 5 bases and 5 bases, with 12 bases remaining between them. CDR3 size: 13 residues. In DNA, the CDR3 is TGTGCCAGTAGTGGACAAGCCGGGACTGAAGCTTTCTTT. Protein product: CASSGQAGTEAFF.